This TCR beta chain was found in a study of long-term antiretroviral therapy in people with HIV. This CDR3 contains 17 residues. The V and J ends lost 5 bases and 0 bases respectively, with 17 bases between them. CDR1 and CDR2 (germline): MDHEN, SYDVKM. Version v3.0 of the immunoSEQ assay ran at survey level. Some clones are missing from TCRdb's copy, which holds only in-frame ones; the method was immunoSEQ multiplex PCR. Among roughly 9,800 clones listed, approximately 75% were seen once. This material consisted of unsorted PBMCs, taken 0.7 years after starting antiretroviral therapy. V and J are TRBV28 and TRBJ1-3, with unresolved D. This TCR was sampled from a middle-aged man with HIV. The CDR3 spells CASSASAAGYSGNTIYF. CDR3 coding DNA: TGTGCCAGCAGTGCGTCGGCGGCAGGCTACTCTGGAAACACCATATATTTT. Together with reference TRBV28 and TRBJ1-3, the CDR3 gives the full variable domain: DVKVTQSSRYLVKRTGEKVFLECVQDMDHENMFWYRQDPGLGLRLIYFSYDVKMKEKGDIPEGYSVSREKKERFSLILESASTNQTSMYLCASSASAAGYSGNTIYFGEGSWLTVV.